This T cell receptor beta chain came from a study of beta chain features in type 1 diabetes. Study observations and caveats: TCRB CDR3s were moderately but significantly shorter in Type 1 diabetes patients in all four CD4+ subsets.

The germline V gene encodes CDR1 SNHLY and CDR2 FYNNEI. The trim removed 4 bases at V and 13 bases at J, leaving 8 bases unmatched. This CDR3 spans 12 amino acids. All of the isolated RNA was reverse transcribed, so expressed TCRB transcripts were sequenced. Clones were read by immunoSEQ multiplex PCR, and TCRdb kept only the in-frame ones, dropping some. This sample has 310,000 or so clones, with about a tenth found just once. This clone was found a few times. Its specificity is unknown. The gene calls are TRBV2 and TRBJ1-2; TRBD1 matches 8 bases. The receptor was isolated from a man aged 30 to 39 with type 1 diabetes. Sequencing was carried out using central memory CD4+ T cells from blood. The CDR3 spells CASSVSQGVSTF. The CDR3 coding sequence is TGTGCCAGCAGTGTTTCACAGGGGGTGTCCACCTTC.